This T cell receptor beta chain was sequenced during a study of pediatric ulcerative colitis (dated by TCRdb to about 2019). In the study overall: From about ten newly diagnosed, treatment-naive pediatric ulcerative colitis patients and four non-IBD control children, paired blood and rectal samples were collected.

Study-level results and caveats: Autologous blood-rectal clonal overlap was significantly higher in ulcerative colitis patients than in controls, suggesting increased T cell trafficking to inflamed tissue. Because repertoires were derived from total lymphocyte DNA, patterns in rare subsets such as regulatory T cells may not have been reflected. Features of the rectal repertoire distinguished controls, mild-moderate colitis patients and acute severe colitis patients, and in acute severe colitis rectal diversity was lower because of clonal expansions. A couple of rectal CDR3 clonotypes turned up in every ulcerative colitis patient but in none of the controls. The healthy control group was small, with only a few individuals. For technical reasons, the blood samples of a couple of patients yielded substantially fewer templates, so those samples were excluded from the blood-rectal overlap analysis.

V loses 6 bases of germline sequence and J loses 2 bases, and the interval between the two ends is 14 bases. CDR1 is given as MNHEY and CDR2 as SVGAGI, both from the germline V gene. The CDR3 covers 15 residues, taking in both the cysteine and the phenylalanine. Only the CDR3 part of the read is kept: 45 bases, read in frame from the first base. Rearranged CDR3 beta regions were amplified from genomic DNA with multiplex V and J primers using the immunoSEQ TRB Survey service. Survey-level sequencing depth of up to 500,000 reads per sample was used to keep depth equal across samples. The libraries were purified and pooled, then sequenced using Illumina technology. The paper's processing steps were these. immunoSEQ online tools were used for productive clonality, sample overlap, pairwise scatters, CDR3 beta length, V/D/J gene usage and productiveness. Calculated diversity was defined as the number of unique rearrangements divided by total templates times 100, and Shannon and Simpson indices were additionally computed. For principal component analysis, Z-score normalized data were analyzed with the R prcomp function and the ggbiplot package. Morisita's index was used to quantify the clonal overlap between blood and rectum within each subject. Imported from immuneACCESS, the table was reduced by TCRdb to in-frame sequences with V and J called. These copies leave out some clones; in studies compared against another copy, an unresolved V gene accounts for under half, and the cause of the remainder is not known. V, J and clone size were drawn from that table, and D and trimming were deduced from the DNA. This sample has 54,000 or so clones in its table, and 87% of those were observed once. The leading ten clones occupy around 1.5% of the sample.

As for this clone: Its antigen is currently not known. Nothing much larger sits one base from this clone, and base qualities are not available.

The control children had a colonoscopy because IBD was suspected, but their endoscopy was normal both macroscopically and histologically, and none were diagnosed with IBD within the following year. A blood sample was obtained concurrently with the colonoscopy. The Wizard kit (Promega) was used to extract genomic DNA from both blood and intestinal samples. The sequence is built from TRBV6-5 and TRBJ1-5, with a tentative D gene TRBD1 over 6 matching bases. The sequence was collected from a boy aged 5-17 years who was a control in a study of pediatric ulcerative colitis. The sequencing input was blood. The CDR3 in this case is CASSTTGGGNQPQHF. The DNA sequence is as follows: TGTGCCAGCAGCACAACGGGGGGCGGCAATCAGCCCCAGCATTTT.